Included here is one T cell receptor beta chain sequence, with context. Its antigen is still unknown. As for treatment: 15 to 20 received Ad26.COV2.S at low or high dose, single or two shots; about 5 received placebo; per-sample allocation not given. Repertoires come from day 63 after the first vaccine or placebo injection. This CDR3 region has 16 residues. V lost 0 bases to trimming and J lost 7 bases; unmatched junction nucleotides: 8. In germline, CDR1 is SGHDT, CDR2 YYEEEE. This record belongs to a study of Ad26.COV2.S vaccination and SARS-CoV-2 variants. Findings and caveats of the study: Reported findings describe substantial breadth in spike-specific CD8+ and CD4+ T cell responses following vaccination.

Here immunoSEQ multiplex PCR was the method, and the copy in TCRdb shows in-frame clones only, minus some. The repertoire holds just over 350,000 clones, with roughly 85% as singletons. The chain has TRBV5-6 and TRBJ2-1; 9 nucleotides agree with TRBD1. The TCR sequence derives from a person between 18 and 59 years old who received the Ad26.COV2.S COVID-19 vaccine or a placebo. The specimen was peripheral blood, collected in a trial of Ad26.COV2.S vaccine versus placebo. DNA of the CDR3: TGTGCCAGCAGCTTGGTTCGAGGACAGGGGTGGAATGAGCAGTTCTTC. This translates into CASSLVRGQGWNEQFF.